The clone carrying this T cell receptor (beta chain) showed up just a few times. Specified treatment: oral pan-JAK inhibitor, 5-10 mg twice daily. It was cDNA, reverse transcribed from extracted RNA, that served as the sequencing template. Clones were sequenced by immunoSEQ multiplex PCR, and TCRdb holds only the in-frame ones, with some missing. The data show fewer than 250,000 clones, 35% to 45% seen once. CDR1 MNHEY and CDR2 SVGAGI come from the germline V gene. This CDR3 has 15 residues. V was pared by 2 bases and J by 7 bases, with 15 bases between. This specimen belongs to a study of CD8+ T cells in alopecia areata. About the research overall: Each day, treated patients took oral tofacitinib twice, at 5 to 10 mg per dose.

The genes are TRBV6-5 and TRBJ2-1; possibly TRBD1 for D (6 bases). Sequencing was performed on CD4+ T cells sorted from blood, taken between weeks 30 and 35, from a patient treated with tofacitinib. The source of this sequence is a human donor with alopecia areata. In DNA form, the CDR3 reads TGTGCCAGCAGTTACACCAACTCGAGGGGGAATGAGCAGTTCTTC. Protein product: CASSYTNSRGNEQFF.